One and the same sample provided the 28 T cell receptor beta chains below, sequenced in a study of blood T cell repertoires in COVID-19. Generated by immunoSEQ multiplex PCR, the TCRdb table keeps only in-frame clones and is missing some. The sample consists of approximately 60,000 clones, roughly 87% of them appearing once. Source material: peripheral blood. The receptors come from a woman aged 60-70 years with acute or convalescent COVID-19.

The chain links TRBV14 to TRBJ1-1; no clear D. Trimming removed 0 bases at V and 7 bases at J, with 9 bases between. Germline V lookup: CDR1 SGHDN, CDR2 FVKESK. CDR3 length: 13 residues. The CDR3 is CASSQDLQLEAFF. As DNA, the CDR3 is TGTGCCAGCAGCCAAGATCTACAGCTTGAAGCTTTCTTT.

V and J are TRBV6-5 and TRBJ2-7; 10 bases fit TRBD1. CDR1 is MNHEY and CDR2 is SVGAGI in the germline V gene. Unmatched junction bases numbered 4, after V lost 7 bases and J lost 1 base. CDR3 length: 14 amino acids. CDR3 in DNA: TGTGCCAGCATGGGACAGGGGATTTCCTACGAGCAGTACTTC. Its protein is CASMGQGISYEQYF.

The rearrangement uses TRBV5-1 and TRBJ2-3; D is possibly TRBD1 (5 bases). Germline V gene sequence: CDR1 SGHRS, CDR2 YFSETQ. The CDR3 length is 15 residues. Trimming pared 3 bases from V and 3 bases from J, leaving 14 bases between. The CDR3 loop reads CASSSSGRGTDTQYF. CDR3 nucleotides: TGCGCCAGCAGCTCATCCGGTAGGGGTACAGATACGCAGTATTTT.

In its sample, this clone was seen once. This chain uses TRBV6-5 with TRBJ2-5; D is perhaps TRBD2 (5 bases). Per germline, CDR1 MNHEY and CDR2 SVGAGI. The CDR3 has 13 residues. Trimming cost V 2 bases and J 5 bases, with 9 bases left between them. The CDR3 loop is CASSYEGRETQYF. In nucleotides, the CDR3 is TGTGCCAGCAGTTACGAGGGTCGGGAGACCCAGTACTTC.

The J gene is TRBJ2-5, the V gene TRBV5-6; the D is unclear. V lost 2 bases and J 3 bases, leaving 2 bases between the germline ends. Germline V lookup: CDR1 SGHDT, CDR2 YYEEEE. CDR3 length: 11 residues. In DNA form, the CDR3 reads TGTGCCAGCAGCTTTAAAGAGACCCAGTACTTC. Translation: CASSFKETQYF.

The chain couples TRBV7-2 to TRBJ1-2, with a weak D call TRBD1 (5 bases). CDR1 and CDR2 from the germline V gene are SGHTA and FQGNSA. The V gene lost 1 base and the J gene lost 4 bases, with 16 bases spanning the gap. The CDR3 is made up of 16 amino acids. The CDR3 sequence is CASSLERRGQGYGYTF. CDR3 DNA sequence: TGTGCCAGCAGCTTAGAGAGGAGGGGTCAAGGCTATGGCTACACCTTC.

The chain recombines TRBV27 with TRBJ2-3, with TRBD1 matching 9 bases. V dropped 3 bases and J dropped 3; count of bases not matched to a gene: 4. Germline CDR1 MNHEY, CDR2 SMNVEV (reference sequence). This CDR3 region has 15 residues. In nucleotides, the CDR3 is TGTGCCAGCAGTTTCGGGACAGGGTGGACAGATACGCAGTATTTT. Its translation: CASSFGTGWTDTQYF.

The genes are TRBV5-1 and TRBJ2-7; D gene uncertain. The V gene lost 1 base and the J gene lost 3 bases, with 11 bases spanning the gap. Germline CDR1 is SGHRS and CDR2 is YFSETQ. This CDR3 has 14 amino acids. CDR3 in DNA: TGCGCCAGCAGCTTGTTGACTTCCAACTACGAGCAGTACTTC. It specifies CASSLLTSNYEQYF.

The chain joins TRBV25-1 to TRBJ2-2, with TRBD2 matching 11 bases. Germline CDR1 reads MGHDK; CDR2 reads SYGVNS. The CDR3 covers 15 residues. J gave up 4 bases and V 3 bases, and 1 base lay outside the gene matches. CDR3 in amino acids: CASSDSGGATGELFF. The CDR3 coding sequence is TGTGCCAGCAGTGATAGCGGGGGGGCCACCGGGGAGCTGTTTTTT.

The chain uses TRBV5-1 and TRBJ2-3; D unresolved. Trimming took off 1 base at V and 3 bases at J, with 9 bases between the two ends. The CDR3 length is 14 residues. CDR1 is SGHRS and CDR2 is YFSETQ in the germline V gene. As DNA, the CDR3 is TGCGCCAGCAGCTTGCATACTTCGACAGATACGCAGTATTTT. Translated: CASSLHTSTDTQYF.

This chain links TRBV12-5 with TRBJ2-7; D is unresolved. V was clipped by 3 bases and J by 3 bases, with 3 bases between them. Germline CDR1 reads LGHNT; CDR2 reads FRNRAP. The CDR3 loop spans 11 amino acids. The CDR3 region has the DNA TGTGCTAGTGGTTTCAACTACGAGCAGTACTTC. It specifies CASGFNYEQYF.

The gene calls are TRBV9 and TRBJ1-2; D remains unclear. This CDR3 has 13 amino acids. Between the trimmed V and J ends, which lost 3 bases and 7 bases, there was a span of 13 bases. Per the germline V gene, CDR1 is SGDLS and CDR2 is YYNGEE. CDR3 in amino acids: CASSAQFDSGYTF. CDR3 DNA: TGTGCCAGCAGCGCCCAATTTGATAGTGGCTACACCTTC.

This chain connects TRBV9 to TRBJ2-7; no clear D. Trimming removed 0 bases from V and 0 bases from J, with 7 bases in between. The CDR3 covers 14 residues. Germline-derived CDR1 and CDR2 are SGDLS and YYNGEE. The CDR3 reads CASSVEHPSYEQYF. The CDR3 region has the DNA TGTGCCAGCAGCGTAGAGCATCCCTCCTACGAGCAGTACTTC. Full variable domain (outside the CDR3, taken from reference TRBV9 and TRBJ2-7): DSGVTQTPKHLITATGQRVTLRCSPRSGDLSVYWYQQSLDQGLQFLIQYYNGEERAKGNILERFSAQQFPDLHSELNLSSLELGDSALYFCASSVEHPSYEQYFGPGTRLTVT.

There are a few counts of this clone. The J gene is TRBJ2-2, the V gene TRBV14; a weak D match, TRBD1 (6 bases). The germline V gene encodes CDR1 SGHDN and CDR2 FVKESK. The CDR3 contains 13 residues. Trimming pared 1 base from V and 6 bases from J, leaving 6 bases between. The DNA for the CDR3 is TGTGCCAGCAGCCAAGGACAGGCCGGGGAGCTGTTTTTT. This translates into CASSQGQAGELFF. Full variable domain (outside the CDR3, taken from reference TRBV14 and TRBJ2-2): EAGVTQFPSHSVIEKGQTVTLRCDPISGHDNLYWYRRVMGKEIKFLLHFVKESKQDESGMPNNRFLAERTGGTYSTLKVQPAELEDSGVYFCASSQGQAGELFFGEGSRLTVL.

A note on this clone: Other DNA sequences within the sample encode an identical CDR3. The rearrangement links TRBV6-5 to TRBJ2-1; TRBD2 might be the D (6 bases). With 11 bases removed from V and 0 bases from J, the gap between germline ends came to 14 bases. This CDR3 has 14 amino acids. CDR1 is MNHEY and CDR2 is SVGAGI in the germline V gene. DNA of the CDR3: TGTGCCTCCACTAGCCGAGGCTCCTACAATGAGCAGTTCTTC. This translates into CASTSRGSYNEQFF.

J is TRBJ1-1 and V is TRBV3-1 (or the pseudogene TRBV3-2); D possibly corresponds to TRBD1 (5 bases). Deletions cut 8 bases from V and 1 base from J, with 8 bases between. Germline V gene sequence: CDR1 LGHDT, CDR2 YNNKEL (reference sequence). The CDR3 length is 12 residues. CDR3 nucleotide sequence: TGTGCCAGCGTCGACAGGAACACTGAAGCTTTCTTT. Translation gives CASVDRNTEAFF.

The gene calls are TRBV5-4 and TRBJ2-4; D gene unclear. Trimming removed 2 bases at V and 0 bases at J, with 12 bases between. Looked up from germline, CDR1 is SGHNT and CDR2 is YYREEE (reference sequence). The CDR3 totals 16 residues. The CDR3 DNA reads TGTGCCAGCAGCTTTTACAGCCGTATAGCCAAAAACATTCAGTACTTC. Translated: CASSFYSRIAKNIQYF.

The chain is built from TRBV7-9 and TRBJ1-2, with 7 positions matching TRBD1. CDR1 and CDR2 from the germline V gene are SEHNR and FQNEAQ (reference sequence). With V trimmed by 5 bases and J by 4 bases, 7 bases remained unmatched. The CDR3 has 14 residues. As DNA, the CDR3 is TGTGCCAGCAGCCCGAGGGACAGCGCCTATGGCTACACCTTC. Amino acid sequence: CASSPRDSAYGYTF. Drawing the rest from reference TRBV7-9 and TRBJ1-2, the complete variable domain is DTGVSQNPRHKITKRGQNVTFRCDPISEHNRLYWYRQTLGQGPEFLTYFQNEAQLEKSRLLSDRFSAERPKGSFSTLEIQRTEQGDSAMYLCASSPRDSAYGYTFGSGTRLTVV.

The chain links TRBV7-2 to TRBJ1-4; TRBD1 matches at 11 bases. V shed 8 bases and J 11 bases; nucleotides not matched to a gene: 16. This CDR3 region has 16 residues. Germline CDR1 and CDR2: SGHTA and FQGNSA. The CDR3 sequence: CASGQTGTGGFVKLFF. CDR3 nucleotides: TGTGCCAGCGGTCAAACTGGGACAGGGGGTTTTGTGAAACTGTTTTTT. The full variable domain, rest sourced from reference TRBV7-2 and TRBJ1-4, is GAGVSQSPSNKVTEKGKDVELRCDPISGHTALYWYRQSLGQGLEFLIYFQGNSAPDKSGLPSDRFSAERTGGSVSTLTIQRTQQEDSAVYLCASGQTGTGGFVKLFFGSGTQLSVL.

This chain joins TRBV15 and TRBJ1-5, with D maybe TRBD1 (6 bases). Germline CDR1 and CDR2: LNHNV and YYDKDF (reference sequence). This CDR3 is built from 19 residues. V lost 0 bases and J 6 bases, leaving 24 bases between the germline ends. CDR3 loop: CATSREGEWGRSGFQPQHF. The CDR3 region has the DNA TGTGCCACCAGCAGAGAAGGGGAATGGGGGCGGTCCGGTTTTCAGCCCCAGCATTTT.

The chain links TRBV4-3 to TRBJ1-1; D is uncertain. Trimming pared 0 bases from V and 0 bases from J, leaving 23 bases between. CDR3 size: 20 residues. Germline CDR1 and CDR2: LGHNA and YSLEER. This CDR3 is CASSQELHWGVPQMNTEAFF. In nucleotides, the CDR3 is TGCGCCAGCAGCCAAGAACTTCACTGGGGAGTTCCTCAAATGAACACTGAAGCTTTCTTT.

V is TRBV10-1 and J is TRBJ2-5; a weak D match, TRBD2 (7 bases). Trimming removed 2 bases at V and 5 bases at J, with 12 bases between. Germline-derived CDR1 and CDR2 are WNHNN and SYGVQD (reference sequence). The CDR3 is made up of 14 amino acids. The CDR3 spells CASSEGGGEETQYF. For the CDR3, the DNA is TGCGCCAGCAGTGAGGGGGGGGGCGAGGAGACCCAGTACTTC.

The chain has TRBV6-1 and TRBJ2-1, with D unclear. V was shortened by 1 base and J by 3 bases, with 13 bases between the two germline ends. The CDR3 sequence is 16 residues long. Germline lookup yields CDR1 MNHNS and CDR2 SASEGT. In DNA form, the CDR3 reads TGTGCCAGCAGTGAAGATCATATCTATTACTACAATGAGCAGTTCTTC. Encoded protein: CASSEDHIYYYNEQFF.

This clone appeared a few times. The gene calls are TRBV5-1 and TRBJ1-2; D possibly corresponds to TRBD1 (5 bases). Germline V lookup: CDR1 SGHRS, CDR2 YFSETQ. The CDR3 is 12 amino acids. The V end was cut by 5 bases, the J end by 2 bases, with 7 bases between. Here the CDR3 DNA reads TGCGCCAGCAGGTCAGGGAACTATGGCTACACCTTC. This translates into CASRSGNYGYTF.

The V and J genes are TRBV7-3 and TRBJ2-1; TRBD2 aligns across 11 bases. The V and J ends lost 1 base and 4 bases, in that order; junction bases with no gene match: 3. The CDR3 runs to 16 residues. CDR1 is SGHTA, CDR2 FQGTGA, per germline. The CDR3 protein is CASSLMASGGYNEQFF. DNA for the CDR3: TGTGCCAGCAGCTTAATGGCTAGCGGGGGGTACAATGAGCAGTTCTTC.

The CDR3 sequence: CASRMGGGEYEQYF. For the CDR3, the DNA is TGTGCCAGCAGAATGGGGGGGGGCGAGTACGAGCAGTACTTC. V and J are TRBV6-5 and TRBJ2-7, with a tentative D call TRBD2 (7 bases). Germline CDR1 is MNHEY and CDR2 is SVGAGI. Trimming removed 6 bases from V and 4 bases from J, with 16 bases in between. CDR3 size: 14 residues.

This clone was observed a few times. CDR3 residues: CASRTGGREKLFF. CDR3 nucleotides: TGTGCCAGCAGGACAGGGGGCCGCGAAAAACTGTTTTTT. The chain has TRBV2 and TRBJ1-4, with TRBD1 identical over 10 bases. V lost 6 bases to trimming and J lost 8 bases; unmatched junction nucleotides: 3. This CDR3 is 13 amino acids long. CDR1 SNHLY and CDR2 FYNNEI come from the germline V gene.

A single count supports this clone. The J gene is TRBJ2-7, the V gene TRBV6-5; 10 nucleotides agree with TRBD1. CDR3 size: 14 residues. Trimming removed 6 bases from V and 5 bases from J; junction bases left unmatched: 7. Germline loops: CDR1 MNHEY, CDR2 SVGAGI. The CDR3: CASSQGQGFDEQYF. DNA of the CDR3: TGTGCCAGCAGCCAGGGACAGGGGTTCGACGAGCAGTACTTC.